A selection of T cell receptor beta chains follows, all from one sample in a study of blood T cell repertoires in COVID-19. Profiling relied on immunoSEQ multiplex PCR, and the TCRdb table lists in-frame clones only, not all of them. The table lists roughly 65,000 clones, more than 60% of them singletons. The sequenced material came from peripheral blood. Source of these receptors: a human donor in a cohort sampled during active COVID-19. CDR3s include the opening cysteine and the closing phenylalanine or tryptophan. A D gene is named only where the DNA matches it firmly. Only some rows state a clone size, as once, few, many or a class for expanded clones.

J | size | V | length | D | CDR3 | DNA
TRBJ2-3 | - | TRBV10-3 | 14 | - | CAISGGLFTDTQYF | TGTGCCATCAGTGGGGGACTTTTTACAGATACGCAGTATTTT
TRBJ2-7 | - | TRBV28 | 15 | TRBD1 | CASSLDGQGAYEQYF | TGTGCCAGCAGTTTAGACGGACAGGGGGCCTACGAGCAGTACTTC
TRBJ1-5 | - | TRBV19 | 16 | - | CASSIGGAARNQPQHF | TGTGCCAGTAGTATCGGGGGGGCAGCTCGCAATCAGCCCCAGCATTTT
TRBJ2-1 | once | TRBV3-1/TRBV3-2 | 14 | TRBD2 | CASGTSGGLYEQFF | TGTGCCAGCGGGACTAGCGGGGGACTCTATGAGCAGTTCTTC
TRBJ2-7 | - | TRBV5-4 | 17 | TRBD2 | CASSSGLAGQSSYEQYF | TGTGCCAGCAGTTCCGGACTAGCGGGGCAAAGCTCCTACGAGCAGTACTTC
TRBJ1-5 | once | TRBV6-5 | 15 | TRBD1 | CASTRSGQADQPQHF | TGTGCCAGCACCAGATCCGGACAGGCCGATCAGCCCCAGCATTTT
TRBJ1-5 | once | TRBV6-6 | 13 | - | CASGPGGNQPQHF | TGTGCCAGCGGGCCGGGGGGCAATCAGCCCCAGCATTTT
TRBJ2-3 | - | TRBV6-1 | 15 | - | CASSEYVTYTDTQYF | TGTGCCAGCAGTGAATATGTCACTTACACAGATACGCAGTATTTT
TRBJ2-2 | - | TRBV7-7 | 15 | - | CASSLNPAGTGELFF | TGTGCTAGCAGCTTAAACCCGGCAGGCACCGGGGAGCTGTTTTTT
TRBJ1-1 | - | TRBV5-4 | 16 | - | CASSSRRRGMNTEAFF | TGTGCCAGCAGCTCGAGGAGGAGGGGAATGAACACTGAAGCTTTCTTT
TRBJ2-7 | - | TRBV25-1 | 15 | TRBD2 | CASSATSGSSYEQYF | TGTGCCAGCAGTGCCACTAGCGGGAGCTCCTACGAGCAGTACTTC
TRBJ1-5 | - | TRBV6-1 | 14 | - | CASSEGGGRQPQHF | TGTGCCAGCAGTGAAGGGGGGGGGCGGCAGCCCCAGCATTTT
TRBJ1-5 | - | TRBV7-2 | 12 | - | CASSSPSQPQHF | TGTGCCAGCAGTTCCCCCTCCCAGCCCCAGCATTTT
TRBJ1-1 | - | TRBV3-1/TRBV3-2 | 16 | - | CASSQGGGNRNTEAFF | TGTGCCAGCAGCCAAGGGGGGGGTAACAGGAACACTGAAGCTTTCTTT
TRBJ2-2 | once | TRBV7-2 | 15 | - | CASRPGDPKIGELFF | TGTGCCAGCAGACCGGGGGATCCCAAAATAGGGGAGCTGTTTTTT
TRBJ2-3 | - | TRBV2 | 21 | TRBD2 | CASRPTTGTSGGDADTDTQYF | TGTGCCAGCAGACCGACCACCGGGACTAGCGGGGGGGACGCGGACACAGATACGCAGTATTTT
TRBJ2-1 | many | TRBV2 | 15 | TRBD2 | CASSPPGLAIDEQFF | TGTGCCAGCAGTCCTCCGGGACTAGCCATCGATGAGCAGTTCTTC
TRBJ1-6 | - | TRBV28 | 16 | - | CASSPASGFENSPLHF | TGTGCCAGCAGTCCCGCTTCGGGTTTCGAAAATTCACCCCTCCACTTT
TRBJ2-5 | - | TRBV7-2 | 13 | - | CASSLVREETQYF | TGTGCCAGCAGCTTAGTTCGGGAAGAGACCCAGTACTTC
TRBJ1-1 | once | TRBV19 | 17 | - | CASSLWEPWMSGTEAFF | TGTGCCAGTAGTCTCTGGGAGCCCTGGATGTCGGGCACTGAAGCTTTCTTT
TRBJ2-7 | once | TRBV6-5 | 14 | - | CALREGQSSYEQYF | TGTGCCCTTAGGGAAGGACAGAGCTCCTACGAGCAGTACTTC
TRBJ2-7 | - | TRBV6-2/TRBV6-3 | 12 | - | CASSSLSYEQYF | TGTGCCAGCAGTTCCCTCTCCTACGAGCAGTACTTC
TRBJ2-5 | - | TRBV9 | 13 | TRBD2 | CASSVTAGEAQYF | TGTGCCAGCAGCGTAACTGCGGGAGAAGCCCAGTACTTC
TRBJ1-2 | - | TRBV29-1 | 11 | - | CSGTQLNGYTF | TGCAGCGGGACACAGTTAAATGGCTACACCTTC
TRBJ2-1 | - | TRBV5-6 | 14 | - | CASSRQDHYNEQFF | TGTGCCAGCAGCCGGCAGGATCACTACAATGAGCAGTTCTTC
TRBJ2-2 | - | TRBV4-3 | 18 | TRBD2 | CASSQDSALAIGPGELFF | TGCGCCAGCAGCCAAGATAGTGCACTAGCGATCGGACCCGGGGAGCTGTTTTTT
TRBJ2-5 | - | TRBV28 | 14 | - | CASRVAIIQETQYF | TGTGCCAGCAGAGTAGCTATAATACAAGAGACCCAGTACTTC
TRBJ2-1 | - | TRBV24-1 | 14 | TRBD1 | CATSDFGTANEQFF | TGTGCCACCAGTGATTTTGGGACAGCCAATGAGCAGTTCTTC
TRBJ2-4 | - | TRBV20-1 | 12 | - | CSASPGSNIQYF | TGCAGTGCTAGTCCGGGATCAAACATTCAGTACTTC
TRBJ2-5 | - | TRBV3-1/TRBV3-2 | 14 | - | CASSQDPGRETQYF | TGTGCCAGCAGCCAAGATCCGGGAAGGGAGACCCAGTACTTC
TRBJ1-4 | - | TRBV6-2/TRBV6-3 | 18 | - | CASSLARGALSTNEKLFF | TGTGCCAGCAGCCTAGCGAGAGGAGCGTTGTCAACTAATGAAAAACTGTTTTTT
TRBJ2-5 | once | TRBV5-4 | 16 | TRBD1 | CASSPGTAEAQETQYF | TGTGCCAGCAGCCCAGGGACAGCCGAAGCCCAAGAGACCCAGTACTTC
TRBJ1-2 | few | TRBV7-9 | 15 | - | CASSSLDATQDGYTF | TGTGCCAGCAGCTCCTTGGATGCAACACAGGATGGCTACACCTTC
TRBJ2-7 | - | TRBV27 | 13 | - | CASSLTAVYEQYF | TGTGCCAGCAGTTTGACAGCCGTCTACGAGCAGTACTTC
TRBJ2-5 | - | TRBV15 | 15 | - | CATSVPGTSQETQYF | TGTGCCACCAGCGTCCCCGGGACTTCACAAGAGACCCAGTACTTC
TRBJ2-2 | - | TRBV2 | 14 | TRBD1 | CASTGQGQVGELFF | TGTGCCAGCACGGGACAGGGGCAGGTCGGGGAGCTGTTTTTT
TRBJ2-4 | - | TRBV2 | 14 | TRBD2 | CASGPLAAKNIQYF | TGTGCCAGCGGCCCACTAGCGGCCAAAAACATTCAGTACTTC
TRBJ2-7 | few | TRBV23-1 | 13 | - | CASRAGDPYEQYF | TGCGCCAGCAGGGCAGGGGACCCTTACGAGCAGTACTTC
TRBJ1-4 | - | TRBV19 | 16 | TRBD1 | CASSRNVGQGNEKLFF | TGTGCCAGTAGTAGGAACGTTGGACAGGGGAATGAAAAACTGTTTTTT
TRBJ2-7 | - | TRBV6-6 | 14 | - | CASRLESSSYEQYF | TGTGCCAGCCGACTCGAGTCTAGCTCCTACGAGCAGTACTTC